This passage covers 9 T cell receptor beta chains from one sample sequenced in a study of T-cell reconstitution after alpha-beta-depleted transplantation in children. Researchers prepared the TCRbeta library using unique molecular identifiers, the study reports. A single record per CDR3 protein comes from TCRdb applying MiXCR to the PCR reads. Here the sample spans 300,000 to 400,000 distinct CDR3 sequences, around 15% being singletons. The sample here was PBMCs, mostly from graft donor cells, taken 360 days after TCRalphabeta/CD19-depleted stem cell transplant. These TCRs come from a male patient between 2 and 10 years old who had a stem cell transplant for acute lymphoblastic leukemia, so the T cells may come from the graft donor.

The chain joins TRBV20-1 to TRBJ2-3; D is undetermined. This CDR3 spans 13 amino acids. V shed 0 bases and J shed 6 bases, with 10 bases lying between them. The germline V gene has CDR1 DFQATT and CDR2 SNEGSKA (reference sequence). The CDR3 sequence: CSARDGWADTQYF. The CDR3 nucleotides read TGCAGTGCTAGAGATGGTTGGGCGGATACGCAGTATTTT.

The chain has TRBV9 and TRBJ2-1; D gene ambiguous. Germline lookup yields CDR1 SGDLS and CDR2 YYNGEE. The CDR3 contains 16 residues. Trimming stripped 0 bases from V and 5 bases from J, with 15 bases between. In DNA form, the CDR3 reads TGTGCCAGCAGCGTAGAAGGATGGAGTCACGACAATGAGCAGTTCTTC. Residues: CASSVEGWSHDNEQFF.

The chain employs TRBV6-2 or TRBV6-3 and TRBJ2-5; a weak D match, TRBD2 (5 bases). CDR1 is MNHEY and CDR2 is SVGEGT in the germline V gene. V lost 4 bases to trimming and J lost 4 bases, with 28 bases between them. This CDR3 is 19 amino acids long. The DNA for the CDR3 is TGTGCCAGCAGTTTCACTGGGCGGGCAAGAGGTGTTATCGGAGAGACCCAGTACTTC. Its translation is CASSFTGRARGVIGETQYF.

This clonotype was observed a few times. Here the CDR3 reads CASQNPLYNEQFF. The CDR3 DNA sequence: TGTGCCTCTCAAAACCCCCTTTACAATGAGCAGTTCTTC. The chain couples TRBV7-3 to TRBJ2-1; D uncertain. Trimming stripped 11 bases from V and 4 bases from J, with 15 bases between. This CDR3 contains 13 residues. In germline, CDR1 is SGHTA, CDR2 FQGTGA.

The gene calls are TRBV5-1 and TRBJ2-7, with D possibly TRBD1 on 7 matching bases. V shed 1 base and J shed 2 bases, with 22 bases lying between them. The germline V gene has CDR1 SGHRS and CDR2 YFSETQ. This CDR3 contains 18 residues. The DNA of the CDR3 is TGCGCCAGCAGCTTGTTCGGTTCCTGGGGGGACAGCCCCTACGAGCAGTACTTC. Translation gives CASSLFGSWGDSPYEQYF.

The sample holds many counts of this clonotype. The chain combines TRBV4-3 with TRBJ2-1; 11 nucleotides match TRBD2. This CDR3 has 16 amino acids. J was trimmed by 7 bases and V by 4 bases; bases with no gene match: 9. Per germline, CDR1 LGHNA and CDR2 YSLEER. CDR3 amino acids: CASSRLAGGGYNEQFF. CDR3 bases: TGCGCCAGCAGCCGTCTAGCGGGAGGAGGATATAATGAGCAGTTCTTC.

The V gene is TRBV6-2 or TRBV6-3, the J gene TRBJ2-7, with 15 bases that match TRBD2. Germline lookup yields CDR1 MNHEY and CDR2 SVGEGT. The CDR3 is 18 residues long. V dropped 4 bases and J dropped 7; count of bases not matched to a gene: 14. CDR3 in amino acids: CASSWPTGTSGRPLEQYF. The CDR3 nucleotides read TGTGCCAGCAGTTGGCCTACCGGGACTAGCGGGAGGCCTTTGGAGCAGTACTTC.

There are many counts of this clonotype. The rearrangement joins TRBV4-3 to TRBJ1-3, with 7 positions matching TRBD1. This CDR3 spans 15 amino acids. The V and J ends lost 0 bases and 4 bases, in that order; junction bases with no gene match: 3. Germline-derived CDR1 and CDR2 are LGHNA and YSLEER. CDR3 DNA: TGCGCCAGCAGCCAAGATGAGGGACAGGGAAACACCATATATTTT. The encoded protein is CASSQDEGQGNTIYF.

This chain connects TRBV4-3 to TRBJ2-3; TRBD2 agrees at 10 bases. Per germline, CDR1 LGHNA and CDR2 YSLEER. V lost 0 bases to trimming and J lost 4 bases; unmatched junction nucleotides: 7. The CDR3 totals 17 residues. The CDR3 DNA reads TGCGCCAGCAGCCAAGAGACAACTAGCGGGAATGCAGATACGCAGTATTTT. The encoded protein is CASSQETTSGNADTQYF.